This TCR beta chain was captured by sequencing in a study of shared clonotypes between healthy human individuals. Methods used by the authors: Filtering was not the same, since immunoSEQ gave junction-only sequences without quality scores. The method was immunoSEQ multiplex PCR; TCRdb's version includes in-frame clones alone and lacks a portion of them. Clone size and V and J calls were adopted from that table, with D and trimming inferred from the DNA. Of 1,500,000 or so clones detected, approximately 98.5% appear once; the ten largest clones hold 0.36%. CDR1 is SGHRS, CDR2 YFSETQ, per germline. Deletions cut 0 bases from V and 3 bases from J, with 8 bases between. This CDR3 spans 14 amino acids.

The chain couples TRBV5-1 to TRBJ2-3; possible D gene TRBD1, 6 bases. Sequences were obtained from naive CD4+ T cells sorted from blood. Subset given: CD45RA+ positively selected. This clonotype was sampled from a man aged 25 to 40 in good health. The CDR3 sequence: CASSLADRTDTQYF. The CDR3 region has the DNA TGCGCCAGCAGCTTGGCCGACAGGACAGATACGCAGTATTTT.